This T cell receptor (beta chain) is from a study of identical twins. MiXCR, applied by TCRdb to the 5' RACE reads, yields one record per CDR3 protein. The sample consists of about 430,000 distinct CDR3 sequences, around 20% of them appearing once. Germline CDR1 is LNHNV and CDR2 is YYDKDF (reference sequence). The CDR3 runs 12 residues. Trimming removed 5 bases at V and 2 bases at J, with 5 bases between. Sequencing input: naive T cells sorted from blood. The gene calls are TRBV15 and TRBJ2-3; unclear D gene. The source is a man aged 50 or older in good health. CDR3 region: CATSPDTDTQYF. In DNA, the CDR3 is TGTGCCACCAGCCCTGACACAGATACGCAGTATTTT.